Only a few counts were recorded for the clone carrying this TCR beta chain. Its specificity is not known. TCRdb used MiXCR to reprocess the reads, holding one entry per CDR3 protein. The sample contains 700,000 to 950,000 distinct CDR3 sequences, over 25% of which appear only once. The CDR3 runs to 14 residues. V was trimmed by 5 bases and J by 3 bases, leaving 13 bases between them. This specimen belongs to a study of T cell repertoires in cytomegalovirus infection. Findings of the study overall: Dominant in the ex vivo response were TCR beta clonotypes restricted by HLA-C and specific for CMV.

The V call is TRBV12-3 or TRBV12-4, the J call TRBJ1-2; unclear D gene. The input for sequencing was cultured CD8+ T cells from PBMCs, taken from culture after CMV antigen stimulation. The receptor comes from a human donor in good health (CMV status not recorded). Some clones in this sample may be carry-over from other donors' samples. The CDR3 DNA is TGTGCCAGCAGTCCCTGGCAGGTTGACTATGGCTACACCTTC. This translates into CASSPWQVDYGYTF.